This TCR beta chain comes out of a study of graft-versus-host responses after intestinal transplantation. Study in general: Uniformly, recipients were administered anti-thymocyte globulin induction with subsequent tacrolimus and steroids for approximately three years. Study observations and caveats: With peak circulating GvH clone levels came an association with early post-transplant HvG declines. GvH clones were found in recipient marrow; some appeared first in ileum or blood.

Sequencing used immunoSEQ multiplex PCR; TCRdb keeps in-frame clones, though not all of them. The sample has under 100,000 clones; about 93% are singletons. Details on this clone: Its target is not known.

J gave up 2 bases and V 4 bases, and 10 bases lay outside the gene matches. This CDR3 is built from 16 residues. Germline CDR1 is MGHRA and CDR2 is YSYEKL. The sequence was collected from a human donor who was the organ donor for an intestinal transplant. Material: unstimulated CD8+ T cells sorted from spleen or lymph node cells, obtained before transplant. V gene TRBV4-1 combines with J gene TRBJ1-1; 7 positions match TRBD1. In DNA, the CDR3 is TGCGCCAGCAGCCCGACGTTGGGACAGTTAAACACTGAAGCTTTCTTT. Translating gives CASSPTLGQLNTEAFF.